The TCR beta chain described here comes from a study of T-cell reconstitution after alpha-beta-depleted transplantation in children. The CDR3 loop spans 15 amino acids. V gave up 10 bases and J gave up 2 bases, with 20 bases separating them. Germline V gene lookup returns CDR1 MNHNS and CDR2 SASEGT. Unique molecular identifiers were incorporated into the prepared TCRbeta library. From the PCR reads, TCRdb called clonotypes with MiXCR, one entry per CDR3 protein. This table holds 490,000 or so distinct CDR3 sequences, about an eighth found once. This receptor was obtained from a human donor who donated a stem cell graft to a child with combined immunodeficiency. The V gene is TRBV6-1, the J gene TRBJ2-5; D tentatively fits TRBD1 or TRBD2 (5 bases each). Sequenced material: PBMCs from the stem cell graft donor, taken from the stem cell graft. The CDR3 sequence is CATEGLVETQETQYF. The CDR3 bases are TGTGCCACCGAGGGGTTGGTCGAGACACAAGAGACCCAGTACTTC.